These 28 T cell receptor beta chains came from one sample sequenced in a study of T-cell memory formation after mild COVID-19. TCRdb reprocessed the 5' RACE reads with MiXCR, giving one entry per CDR3 protein. This table holds about 450,000 distinct CDR3 sequences, about 25% found once. The sample comprised PBMCs or a T cell subset sorted from them (not recorded which). All receptors derive from an adult woman who had mild COVID-19 (a few samples of this study predate the infection). Cell type and time point are not known.

The J gene is TRBJ1-2, the V gene TRBV9, with TRBD1 as a possible D gene (5 bases). Trimming took 4 bases from V and 6 from J, leaving 10 bases between them. This CDR3 region has 12 residues. Germline lookup yields CDR1 SGDLS and CDR2 YYNGEE. CDR3: CASSPQGDGYTF. The DNA of the CDR3 is TGTGCCAGCAGCCCCCAGGGTGATGGCTACACCTTC.

This clonotype has a handful of counts. The V gene is TRBV14, the J gene TRBJ2-7; the D is unclear. V dropped 3 bases and J dropped 4 bases, with 4 bases sitting between them. CDR3 size: 11 residues. Germline CDR1 SGHDN, CDR2 FVKESK. In nucleotides, the CDR3 is TGTGCCAGCAGCCACCTATACGAGCAGTACTTC. Its protein is CASSHLYEQYF.

This clonotype was recorded a few times. The chain combines TRBV20-1 with TRBJ2-4; D may match TRBD1 or TRBD2 (5 bases each). The length of the CDR3 is 14 residues. The germline V gene encodes CDR1 DFQATT and CDR2 SNEGSKA (reference sequence). The ends were cut back, 6 bases at V and 0 bases at J, with 12 bases in the middle. The CDR3 loop is CSAMSGGAKNIQYF. DNA of the CDR3: TGCAGTGCCATGAGTGGGGGAGCCAAAAACATTCAGTACTTC.

The genes are TRBV6-2 or TRBV6-3 and TRBJ2-3; TRBD2 might be the D (5 bases). V lost 6 bases, J lost 0 bases, and 13 bases lay in between. This CDR3 contains 15 residues. Germline values: CDR1 MNHEY, CDR2 SVGEGT. CDR3: CASRSPGYSTDTQYF. In DNA form, the CDR3 reads TGTGCCAGCAGGTCGCCGGGATATAGCACAGATACGCAGTATTTT.

The genes are TRBV20-1 and TRBJ1-1; maybe TRBD1 (5 bases). CDR3 length equals 15 residues. V shed 3 bases and J shed 7 bases, with 21 bases lying between them. Looked up from germline, CDR1 is DFQATT and CDR2 is SNEGSKA (reference sequence). The CDR3 protein is CSASPGLGTDGEAFF. The DNA of the CDR3 is TGCAGTGCTAGCCCGGGCCTCGGGACGGATGGTGAAGCTTTCTTT.

J is TRBJ2-3 and V is TRBV24-1; tentatively, D is TRBD1 (5 bases). This CDR3 has 15 amino acids. Germline-derived CDR1 and CDR2 are KGHDR and SFDVKD. V lost 4 bases and J 1 base, leaving 11 bases between the germline ends. The CDR3 nucleotides read TGTGCCACCAGTGACCCCGCAGGGCGCACAGATACGCAGTATTTT. This translates into CATSDPAGRTDTQYF.

This sequence joins TRBV12-3 or TRBV12-4 and TRBJ1-4; D might be TRBD1 (6 bases). V shed 6 bases and J shed 5 bases, with 13 bases lying between them. This CDR3 is 14 amino acids long. Here the CDR3 DNA reads TGTGCCAGCAGCTGGGAACAGGGAAATGAAAAACTGTTTTTT. Amino acids: CASSWEQGNEKLFF.

This clonotype was seen repeatedly, ten times or more. The J gene is TRBJ2-7, the V gene TRBV5-1; 8 positions match TRBD1. The CDR3 runs to 12 residues. V gave up 4 bases and J gave up 6 bases; unmatched junction bases: 3. CDR1 and CDR2 from the germline V gene are SGHRS and YFSETQ. In DNA, the CDR3 is TGCGCCAGCAGCGCAACAGGGGGCGAGCAGTACTTC. Protein product: CASSATGGEQYF.

V usage is TRBV4-2 and J usage is TRBJ2-3; D may match TRBD1 or TRBD2 (5 bases each). Germline V gives CDR1 LGHNA, CDR2 YNFKEQ. V was clipped by 4 bases and J by 0 bases, with 14 bases between them. The CDR3 is 16 residues long. CDR3 protein: CASSRDQMGSTDTQYF. CDR3 coding DNA: TGTGCCAGCAGCCGGGACCAGATGGGAAGCACAGATACGCAGTATTTT.

This clonotype has just a few counts. Here the CDR3 reads CASSLVAGATDTQYF. The CDR3 DNA reads as TGTGCCAGCAGCTTAGTAGCGGGAGCCACAGATACGCAGTATTTT. The chain links TRBV7-2 to TRBJ2-3; 9 bases line up with TRBD2. CDR3 length: 15 residues. Germline V gives CDR1 SGHTA, CDR2 FQGNSA. The ends lost 1 base at V and 2 bases at J; junction bases unmatched: 1.

This chain joins TRBV6-5 and TRBJ2-3; the D is unclear. V was cut by 4 bases and J by 4 bases, with 9 bases left in between. CDR3 length: 13 amino acids. CDR1 and CDR2 (germline): MNHEY, SVGAGI. CDR3 sequence reads: CASSSSGPDTQYF. The CDR3 DNA reads as TGTGCCAGCAGTTCGTCTGGACCAGATACGCAGTATTTT.

This clonotype has just a few counts. CDR3 nucleotide sequence: TGCAGTGCTAGGGATCGCCTCTACAATGAGCAGTTCTTC. It codes for CSARDRLYNEQFF. V usage is TRBV20-1 and J usage is TRBJ2-1; D ambiguous. The germline V gene has CDR1 DFQATT and CDR2 SNEGSKA (reference sequence). This CDR3 has 13 amino acids. The V and J ends lost 3 bases and 3 bases respectively, with 9 bases between them.

The chain's CDR3 is CASRNLPGDYPYNEQFF. CDR3 nucleotides: TGCGCCAGCAGAAACCTGCCTGGGGACTACCCCTACAATGAGCAGTTCTTC. The V gene is TRBV5-1, the J gene TRBJ2-1, with 7 nucleotides matching TRBD2. Germline assignment: CDR1 SGHRS and CDR2 YFSETQ. The CDR3 runs to 17 residues. Trimming at V came to 5 bases and at J to 2 bases, leaving 13 bases not matched to a gene.

J is TRBJ2-7 and V is TRBV24-1; no reliable D call. The CDR3 runs to 14 residues. The ends were cut back, 3 bases at V and 3 bases at J, with 11 bases in the middle. Germline lookup yields CDR1 KGHDR and CDR2 SFDVKD. The CDR3 coding sequence is TGTGCCACCAGTGATCCGAGTGTCAACTACGAGCAGTACTTC. This sequence encodes CATSDPSVNYEQYF.

This rearrangement joins TRBV9 to TRBJ2-2; a weak D match, TRBD2 (6 bases). CDR1 and CDR2 (germline): SGDLS, YYNGEE. The V gene lost 2 bases and the J gene lost 7 bases, with 9 bases spanning the gap. CDR3 length equals 13 residues. CDR3 DNA sequence: TGTGCCAGCAGCGTTCGGGGGAGCGGGGAGCTGTTTTTT. Translating it yields CASSVRGSGELFF. Full variable domain (outside the CDR3, taken from reference TRBV9 and TRBJ2-2): DSGVTQTPKHLITATGQRVTLRCSPRSGDLSVYWYQQSLDQGLQFLIQYYNGEERAKGNILERFSAQQFPDLHSELNLSSLELGDSALYFCASSVRGSGELFFGEGSRLTVL.

This clonotype was detected ten times or more. The chain couples TRBV27 to TRBJ2-7; D not certain. The CDR3 sequence is 13 residues long. Germline-derived CDR1 and CDR2 are MNHEY and SMNVEV (reference sequence). V dropped 5 bases and J dropped 0 bases, with 8 bases sitting between them. The CDR3 protein is CASSPFSSYEQYF. The CDR3 bases are TGTGCCAGCAGTCCTTTCAGCTCCTACGAGCAGTACTTC.

The chain has TRBV7-2 and TRBJ1-1, with TRBD1 as a possible D gene (5 bases). This CDR3 contains 15 residues. Germline-derived CDR1 and CDR2 are SGHTA and FQGNSA. V was trimmed by 1 base and J by 4 bases, leaving 13 bases between them. The CDR3 loop is CASSLDGRAGTEAFF. The CDR3 DNA reads as TGTGCCAGCAGCTTAGATGGCAGGGCGGGCACTGAAGCTTTCTTT.

In this sample, this clonotype turned up a few times. The chain carries TRBV19 and TRBJ2-2; 8 bases fit TRBD2. In germline, CDR1 is LNHDA, CDR2 SQIVND (reference sequence). The CDR3 has 17 residues. V lost 3 bases and J lost 4; bases outside the gene matches: 10. In nucleotides, the CDR3 is TGTGCCAGTAGTATTATTGTTAAGCGGGGGATCACCGGGGAGCTGTTTTTT. Translated, it gives CASSIIVKRGITGELFF. Full variable domain (rest looked up from reference TRBV19 and TRBJ2-2): DGGITQSPKYLFRKEGQNVTLSCEQNLNHDAMYWYRQDPGQGLRLIYYSQIVNDFQKGDIAEGYSVSREKKESFPLTVTSAQKNPTAFYLCASSIIVKRGITGELFFGEGSRLTVL.

This clonotype has ten or more counts. The V gene is TRBV20-1, the J gene TRBJ1-1, with D unresolved. This CDR3 is built from 10 residues. The V gene's germline CDR1 is DFQATT and CDR2 SNEGSKA (reference sequence). DNA for the CDR3: TGCGGAGCCTACGACACTGAAGCTTTCTTT. Protein sequence: CGAYDTEAFF.

The genes are TRBV29-1 and TRBJ2-1; 9 positions agree with TRBD2. CDR1 is SQVTM, CDR2 ANQGSEA, per germline. V was pared by 1 base and J by 9 bases, with 16 bases of the junction left unmatched. The CDR3 spans 17 residues. As DNA, the CDR3 is TGCAGCGTTGAAGTTCGGATAGCGGGAGAGTACCAGTTTGAGCAGTTCTTC. It codes for CSVEVRIAGEYQFEQFF.

This clonotype was counted a few times. The chain employs TRBV7-3 and TRBJ2-3; D not certain. The V gene's germline CDR1 is SGHTA and CDR2 FQGTGA. The V and J ends lost 5 bases and 1 base respectively, with 7 bases between them. The CDR3 spans 13 residues. The CDR3: CASSDGRTDTQYF. For the CDR3, the DNA is TGTGCCAGCAGCGACGGACGCACAGATACGCAGTATTTT.

V usage is TRBV5-1 and J usage is TRBJ1-1; 7 bases agree with TRBD1. V shed 1 base and J 0 bases; nucleotides not matched to a gene: 6. This CDR3 is 16 amino acids long. CDR1 and CDR2 from the germline V gene are SGHRS and YFSETQ. In nucleotides, the CDR3 is TGCGCCAGCAGCTTGTCAGGGGGGAAAATGAACACTGAAGCTTTCTTT. Translated, it gives CASSLSGGKMNTEAFF. Filled out from reference TRBV5-1 and TRBJ1-1, the complete variable domain reads KAGVTQTPRYLIKTRGQQVTLSCSPISGHRSVSWYQQTPGQGLQFLFEYFSETQRNKGNFPGRFSGRQFSNSRSEMNVSTLELGDSALYLCASSLSGGKMNTEAFFGQGTRLTVV.

The genes are TRBV29-1 and TRBJ2-7; D possibly corresponds to TRBD2 (7 bases). Germline V gene data show CDR1 as SQVTM and CDR2 as ANQGSEA. With 7 bases removed from V and 0 bases from J, the gap between germline ends came to 19 bases. The CDR3 totals 15 residues. The CDR3 region is CSAGGGEGPSYEQYF. As DNA, the CDR3 is TGCAGCGCTGGGGGCGGGGAGGGCCCCTCCTACGAGCAGTACTTC.

The chain employs TRBV12-3 or TRBV12-4 and TRBJ2-1; 8 nucleotides line up with TRBD2. This CDR3 is 17 amino acids long. V lost 7 bases, J lost 2 bases, and 13 bases stayed unmatched. The CDR3 loop reads CASTRGGTLLPYNEQFF. Written as DNA, the CDR3 is TGTGCCAGCACCCGCGGGGGGACGCTTCTCCCCTACAATGAGCAGTTCTTC.

The V and J genes are TRBV4-3 and TRBJ2-4; no clear D gene. Between the trimmed V and J ends, which lost 0 bases and 9 bases, there was a span of 15 bases. The length of the CDR3 is 15 residues. CDR1 is LGHNA and CDR2 is YSLEER in the germline V gene. The CDR3 spells CASSQDLLGNGIQYF. The CDR3 DNA sequence: TGCGCCAGCAGCCAAGATCTGCTAGGGAACGGCATTCAGTACTTC.

A few counts support this clonotype. This chain joins TRBV6-6 and TRBJ1-2, with TRBD1 identical over 8 bases. The germline V gene encodes CDR1 MNHNY and CDR2 SVGAGI (reference sequence). The CDR3 totals 15 residues. V shed 7 bases, J shed 0 bases, and the junction held 7 bases outside the gene matches. The CDR3 is CASTPDRAANYGYTF. The CDR3 DNA follows: TGTGCCAGCACCCCGGACAGGGCAGCTAACTATGGCTACACCTTC.

This rearrangement joins TRBV5-6 to TRBJ2-1, with D possibly matching TRBD2 (6 bases). Germline V gives CDR1 SGHDT, CDR2 YYEEEE. V was trimmed by 0 bases and J by 9 bases, leaving 16 bases between them. CDR3 length: 15 residues. CDR3 DNA: TGTGCCAGCAGCTTGGGGGGAGGTTCGAGAGGTGAGCAGTTCTTC. This gives the protein CASSLGGGSRGEQFF.

The sample holds a few counts of this clonotype. V is TRBV4-1 and J is TRBJ1-2; maybe TRBD1 (5 bases). The CDR3 runs to 14 residues. Trimming took 0 bases from V and 4 from J, leaving 9 bases between them. Germline CDR1 MGHRA, CDR2 YSYEKL. CDR3 amino acids: CASSQDRQSYGYTF. CDR3 DNA: TGCGCCAGCAGCCAAGATCGACAGAGCTATGGCTACACCTTC.